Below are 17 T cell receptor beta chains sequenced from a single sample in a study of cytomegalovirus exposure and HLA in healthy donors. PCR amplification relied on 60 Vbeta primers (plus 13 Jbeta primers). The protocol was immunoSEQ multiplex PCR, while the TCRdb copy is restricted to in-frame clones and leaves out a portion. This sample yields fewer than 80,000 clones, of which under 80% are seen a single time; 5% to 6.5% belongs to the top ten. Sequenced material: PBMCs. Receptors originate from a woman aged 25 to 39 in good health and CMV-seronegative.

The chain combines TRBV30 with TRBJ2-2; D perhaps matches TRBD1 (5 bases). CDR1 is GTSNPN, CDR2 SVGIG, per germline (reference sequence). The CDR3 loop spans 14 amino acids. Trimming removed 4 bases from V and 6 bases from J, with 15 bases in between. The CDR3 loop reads CAWTPTVNAGELFF. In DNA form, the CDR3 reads TGTGCCTGGACCCCGACAGTCAATGCCGGGGAGCTGTTTTTT.

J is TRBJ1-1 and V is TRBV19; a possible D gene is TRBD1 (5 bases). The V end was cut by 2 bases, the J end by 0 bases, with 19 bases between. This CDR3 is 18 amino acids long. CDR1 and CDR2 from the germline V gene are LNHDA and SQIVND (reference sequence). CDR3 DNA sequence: TGTGCCAGTAGTATATCAGGAGGGGCAGGGAGGATGAACACTGAAGCTTTCTTT. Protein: CASSISGGAGRMNTEAFF.

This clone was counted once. CDR3 amino acids: CASSARDPYEQYV. In nucleotides, the CDR3 is TGTGCCAGCAGCGCCAGGGATCCCTACGAGCAGTACGTC. The genes are TRBV5-6 and TRBJ2-7; possibly TRBD1 for D (5 bases). V shed 4 bases and J shed 2 bases, with 10 bases lying between them. Germline loops: CDR1 SGHDT, CDR2 YYEEEE. The CDR3 extends over 13 amino acids.

CDR3 sequence (DNA): TGTGCCAGCATCGGGTCAGGTCTAGTACAGGAGCAGTACGTC. Translating it yields CASIGSGLVQEQYV. The chain couples TRBV2 to TRBJ2-7; no definite D call. The CDR3 contains 14 residues. In germline, CDR1 is SNHLY, CDR2 FYNNEI. Deletions cut 7 bases from V and 7 bases from J, with 20 bases between.

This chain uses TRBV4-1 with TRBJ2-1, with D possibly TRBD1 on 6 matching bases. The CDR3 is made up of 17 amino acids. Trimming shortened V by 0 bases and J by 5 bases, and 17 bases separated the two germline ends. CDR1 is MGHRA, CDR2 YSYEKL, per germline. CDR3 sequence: CASSQEVQGIRNNEQFF. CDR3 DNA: TGCGCCAGCAGCCAAGAGGTCCAGGGGATACGCAACAATGAGCAGTTCTTC.

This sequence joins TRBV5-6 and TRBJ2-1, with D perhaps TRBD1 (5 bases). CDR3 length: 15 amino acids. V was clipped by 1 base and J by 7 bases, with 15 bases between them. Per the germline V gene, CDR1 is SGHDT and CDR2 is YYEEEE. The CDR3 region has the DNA TGTGCCAGCAGCTTGCTTCCTGGACATCCGAATGAGCAGTTCTTC. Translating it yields CASSLLPGHPNEQFF. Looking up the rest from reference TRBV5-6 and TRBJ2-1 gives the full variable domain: DAGVTQSPTHLIKTRGQQVTLRCSPKSGHDTVSWYQQALGQGPQFIFQYYEEEERQRGNFPDRFSGHQFPNYSSELNVNALLLGDSALYLCASSLLPGHPNEQFFGPGTRLTVL.

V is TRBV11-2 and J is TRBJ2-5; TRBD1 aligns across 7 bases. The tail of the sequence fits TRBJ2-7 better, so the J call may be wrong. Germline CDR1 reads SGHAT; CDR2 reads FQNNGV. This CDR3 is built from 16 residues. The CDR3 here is CASSPTGRTGSYEQYF. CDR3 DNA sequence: TGTGCCAGCAGCCCGACCGGGCGGACAGGATCCTACGAGCAGTACTTC.

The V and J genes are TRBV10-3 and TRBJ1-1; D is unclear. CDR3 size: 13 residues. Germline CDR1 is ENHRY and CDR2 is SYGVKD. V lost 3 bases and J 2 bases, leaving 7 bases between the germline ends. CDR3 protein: CAISDAENTEAFF. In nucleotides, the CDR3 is TGTGCCATCAGTGACGCAGAAAACACTGAAGCTTTCTTT.

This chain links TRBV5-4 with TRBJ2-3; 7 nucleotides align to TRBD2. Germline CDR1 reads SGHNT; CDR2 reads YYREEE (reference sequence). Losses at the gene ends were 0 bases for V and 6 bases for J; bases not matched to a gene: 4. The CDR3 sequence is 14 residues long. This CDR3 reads CASSLGGGTDTQYF. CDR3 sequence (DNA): TGTGCCAGCAGCTTGGGGGGAGGGACGGATACGCAGTATTTT.

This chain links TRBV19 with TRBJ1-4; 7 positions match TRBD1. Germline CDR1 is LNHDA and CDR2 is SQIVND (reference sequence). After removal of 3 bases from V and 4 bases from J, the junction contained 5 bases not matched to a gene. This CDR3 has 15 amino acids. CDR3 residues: CASSIGQASNEKLFF. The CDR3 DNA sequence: TGTGCCAGTAGTATTGGACAGGCGAGTAATGAAAAACTGTTTTTT. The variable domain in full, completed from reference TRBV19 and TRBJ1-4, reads DGGITQSPKYLFRKEGQNVTLSCEQNLNHDAMYWYRQDPGQGLRLIYYSQIVNDFQKGDIAEGYSVSREKKESFPLTVTSAQKNPTAFYLCASSIGQASNEKLFFGSGTQLSVL.

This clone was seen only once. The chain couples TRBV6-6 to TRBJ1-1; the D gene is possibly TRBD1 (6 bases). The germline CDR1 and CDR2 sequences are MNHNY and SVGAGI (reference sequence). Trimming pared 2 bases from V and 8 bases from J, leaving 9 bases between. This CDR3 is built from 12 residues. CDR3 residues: CASSYEGQEAFF. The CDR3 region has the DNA TGTGCCAGCAGTTACGAAGGACAGGAAGCTTTCTTT.

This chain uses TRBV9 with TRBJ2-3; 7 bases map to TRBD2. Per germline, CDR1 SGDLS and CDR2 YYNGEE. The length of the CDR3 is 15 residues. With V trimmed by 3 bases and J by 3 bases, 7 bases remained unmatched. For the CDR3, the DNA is TGTGCCAGCAGCGGTATCCTAGCGGCGACAGATACGCAGTATTTT. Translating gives CASSGILAATDTQYF.

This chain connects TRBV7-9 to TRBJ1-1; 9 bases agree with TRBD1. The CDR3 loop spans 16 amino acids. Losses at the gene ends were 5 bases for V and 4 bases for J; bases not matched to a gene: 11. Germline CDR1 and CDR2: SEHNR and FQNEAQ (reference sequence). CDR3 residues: CASSQGQGRGSTEAFF. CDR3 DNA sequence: TGTGCCAGCAGCCAGGGACAGGGAAGAGGGAGCACTGAAGCTTTCTTT. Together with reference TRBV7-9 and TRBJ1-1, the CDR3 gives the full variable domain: DTGVSQNPRHKITKRGQNVTFRCDPISEHNRLYWYRQTLGQGPEFLTYFQNEAQLEKSRLLSDRFSAERPKGSFSTLEIQRTEQGDSAMYLCASSQGQGRGSTEAFFGQGTRLTVV.

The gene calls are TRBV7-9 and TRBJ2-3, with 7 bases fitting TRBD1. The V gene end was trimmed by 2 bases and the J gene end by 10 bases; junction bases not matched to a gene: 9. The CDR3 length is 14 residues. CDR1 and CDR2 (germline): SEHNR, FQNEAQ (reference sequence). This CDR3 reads CASSLFQGEISQYF. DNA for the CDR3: TGTGCCAGCAGCTTATTTCAGGGGGAGATTTCGCAGTATTTT.

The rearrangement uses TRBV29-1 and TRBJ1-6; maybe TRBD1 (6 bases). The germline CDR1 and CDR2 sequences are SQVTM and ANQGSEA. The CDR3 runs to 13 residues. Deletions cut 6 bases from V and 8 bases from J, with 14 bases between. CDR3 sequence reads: CSVRGRADSPLHF. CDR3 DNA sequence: TGCAGCGTCAGGGGCAGGGCTGATTCACCCCTCCACTTT.

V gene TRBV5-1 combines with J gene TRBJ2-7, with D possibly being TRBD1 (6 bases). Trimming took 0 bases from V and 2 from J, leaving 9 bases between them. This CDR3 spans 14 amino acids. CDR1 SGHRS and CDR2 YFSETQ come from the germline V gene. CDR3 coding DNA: TGCGCCAGCAGCTTGGGGGGGCAGACCTACGAGCAGTACTTC. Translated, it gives CASSLGGQTYEQYF.

CDR3 loop: CASRPRGLAGLGVNTGELFF. CDR3 DNA sequence: TGTGCCAGCAGACCTAGGGGACTAGCGGGGTTAGGGGTGAACACCGGGGAGCTGTTTTTT. The V and J genes are TRBV27 and TRBJ2-2, with 13 nucleotides matching TRBD2. The CDR3 length is 20 residues. V shed 6 bases and J 1 base; nucleotides not matched to a gene: 14. Germline values: CDR1 MNHEY, CDR2 SMNVEV (reference sequence).